The 8 T cell receptor beta chains in this list originate from one sample, sequenced in a study of control samples from healthy donors and cancer patients. Sequenced by immunoSEQ multiplex PCR; TCRdb stores in-frame clones only, minus some. This table has roughly 130,000 clones, more than 90% appearing once. Material: blood. Receptors originate from a man younger than 40 in good health.

The V gene is TRBV10-3, the J gene TRBJ1-5, with D tentatively TRBD1 (5 bases). Germline CDR1 and CDR2: ENHRY and SYGVKD. CDR3 length: 16 residues. Trimming pared 9 bases from V and 0 bases from J, leaving 18 bases between. CDR3 coding DNA: TGTGCCATATCCCAGACAGCAGCATCTAGCAATCAGCCCCAGCATTTT. This codes for CAISQTAASSNQPQHF.

The genes are TRBV11-2 and TRBJ2-7; 7 positions match TRBD1. The CDR3 runs 14 residues. Germline-derived CDR1 and CDR2 are SGHAT and FQNNGV. Germline trimming cut 5 bases from V and 5 bases from J; bases unmatched to any gene: 9. The CDR3 is CASSLTGAPHEQYF. The CDR3 coding sequence is TGTGCCAGCAGCCTTACAGGGGCCCCCCACGAGCAGTACTTC.

The CDR3 DNA reads TGTGCCAGCAGTTTGGGGGGAACAGGGGGCGTATCGGTAGGCTACACCTTC. Amino acids: CASSLGGTGGVSVGYTF. The chain employs TRBV28 and TRBJ1-2; TRBD1 agrees at 9 bases. Germline loops: CDR1 MDHEN, CDR2 SYDVKM. This CDR3 contains 17 residues. Unmatched junction bases numbered 16, after V lost 3 bases and J lost 8 bases.

The chain couples TRBV15 to TRBJ2-1; D may be TRBD2 (5 bases). The germline V and J ends were trimmed by 0 bases and 10 bases, with 7 bases remaining between them. This CDR3 has 12 residues. Germline V lookup: CDR1 LNHNV, CDR2 YYDKDF (reference sequence). The CDR3: CATSREGGEQFF. CDR3 bases: TGTGCCACCAGCAGAGAAGGCGGGGAGCAGTTCTTC.

This chain connects TRBV7-9 to TRBJ2-7; 9 bases line up with TRBD1. CDR3 size: 16 residues. Germline V gene sequence: CDR1 SEHNR, CDR2 FQNEAQ (reference sequence). The J segment lost 6 bases and the V segment lost 4 bases, leaving 13 bases of the junction unmatched. CDR3 protein: CASSSTRQGVHGEQYF. CDR3 sequence (DNA): TGTGCCAGCAGCTCGACTCGACAGGGGGTCCACGGCGAGCAGTACTTC.

The chain is built from TRBV27 and TRBJ2-3; D is unclear. CDR3 length: 14 amino acids. Trimming pared 6 bases from V and 0 bases from J, leaving 10 bases between. CDR1 is MNHEY, CDR2 SMNVEV, per germline (reference sequence). The CDR3 loop is CASSPLHSTDTQYF. The CDR3 coding sequence is TGTGCCAGCAGCCCCCTCCACAGCACAGATACGCAGTATTTT.

J is TRBJ2-1 and V is TRBV11-1; unclear D gene. CDR3 size: 14 residues. The germline CDR1 and CDR2 sequences are SGHAT and FQDESV (reference sequence). The germline V and J ends were trimmed by 6 bases and 3 bases, with 12 bases remaining between them. Here the CDR3 reads CASRVAVSYNEQFF. As DNA, the CDR3 is TGTGCCAGCAGGGTTGCGGTGAGCTACAATGAGCAGTTCTTC.

The chain is built from TRBV6-5 and TRBJ1-2; no clear D. V lost 0 bases to trimming and J lost 4 bases, with 12 bases between them. This CDR3 spans 15 amino acids. Germline-derived CDR1 and CDR2 are MNHEY and SVGAGI. The CDR3 region is CASSYSREVSYGYTF. The CDR3 DNA follows: TGTGCCAGCAGTTACTCGAGGGAGGTGAGCTATGGCTACACCTTC.